The sequence of this TCR beta chain was determined in a study of early T cells in non-severe SARS-CoV-2 infection. Points from the study as a whole: Private and CD4 specificities were missed by VDJdb matching, skewed to anti-spike CD8.

TCRdb redid the calling of the 5' RACE reads with MiXCR, one entry per CDR3 protein. The repertoire holds around 30,000 distinct CDR3 sequences, around 4.2% seen once, with approximately 4.7% in the top ten. There are many counts of this clonotype. The antigen is unknown. The length of the CDR3 is 12 residues. V lost 5 bases and J lost 4, with 6 bases in between. Germline-derived CDR1 and CDR2 are SGHTA and FQGNSA. The TCR comes from an adult who was a healthcare worker with PCR-confirmed SARS-CoV-2 infection or an uninfected control (not recorded which). The sample was whole blood. The rearrangement links TRBV7-2 to TRBJ2-1; TRBD1 is a possible D gene (5 bases). The CDR3 DNA follows: TGTGCCAGCAGCCCAGGGTACAATGAGCAGTTCTTC. Protein: CASSPGYNEQFF.